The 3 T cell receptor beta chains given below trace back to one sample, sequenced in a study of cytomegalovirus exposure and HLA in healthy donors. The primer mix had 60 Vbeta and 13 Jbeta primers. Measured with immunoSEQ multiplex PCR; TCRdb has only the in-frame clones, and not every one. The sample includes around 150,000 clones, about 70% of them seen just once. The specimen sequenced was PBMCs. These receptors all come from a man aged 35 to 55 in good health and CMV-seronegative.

The CDR3 nucleotides read TGTGCCAGCAGTACCGGGACAGGGGGCCCCTCATCGGCTGGCTACACCTTC. Translated: CASSTGTGGPSSAGYTF. The chain links TRBV27 to TRBJ1-2; 12 positions agree with TRBD1. The J segment lost 7 bases and the V segment lost 5 bases, leaving 14 bases of the junction unmatched. Germline V CDR1 and CDR2: MNHEY, SMNVEV (reference sequence). There are 17 residues in the CDR3.

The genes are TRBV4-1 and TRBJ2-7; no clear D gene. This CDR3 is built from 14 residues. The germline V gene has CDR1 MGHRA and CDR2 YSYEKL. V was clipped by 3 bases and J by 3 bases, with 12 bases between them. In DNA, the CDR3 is TGCGCCAGCAGCCATCCCCAACAGAGCTACGAGCAGTACTTC. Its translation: CASSHPQQSYEQYF.

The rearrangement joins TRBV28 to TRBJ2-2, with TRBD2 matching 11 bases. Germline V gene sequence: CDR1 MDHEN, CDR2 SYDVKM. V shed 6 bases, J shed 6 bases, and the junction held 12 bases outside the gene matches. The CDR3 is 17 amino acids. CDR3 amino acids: CASSPPGTSGRSGELFF. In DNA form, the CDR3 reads TGTGCCAGCAGCCCGCCCGGGACTAGCGGTCGTTCCGGGGAGCTGTTTTTT.